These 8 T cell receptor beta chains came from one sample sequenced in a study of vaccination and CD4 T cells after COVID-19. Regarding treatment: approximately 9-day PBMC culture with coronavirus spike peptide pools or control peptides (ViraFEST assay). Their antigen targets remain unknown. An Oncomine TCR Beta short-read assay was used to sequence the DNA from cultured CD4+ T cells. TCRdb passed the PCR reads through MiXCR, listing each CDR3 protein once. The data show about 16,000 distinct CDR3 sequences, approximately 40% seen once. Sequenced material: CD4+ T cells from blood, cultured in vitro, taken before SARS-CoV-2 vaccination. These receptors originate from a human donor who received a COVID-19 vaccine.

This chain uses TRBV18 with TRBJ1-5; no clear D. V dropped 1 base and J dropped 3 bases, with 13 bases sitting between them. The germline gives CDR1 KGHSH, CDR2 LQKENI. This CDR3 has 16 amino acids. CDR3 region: CASSPRALIDNQPQHF. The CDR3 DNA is TGTGCCAGCTCACCACGGGCCTTAATAGACAATCAGCCCCAGCATTTT. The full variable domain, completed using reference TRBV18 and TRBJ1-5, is NAGVMQNPRHLVRRRGQEARLRCSPMKGHSHVYWYRQLPEEGLKFMVYLQKENIIDESGMPKERFSAEFPKEGPSILRIQQVVRGDSAAYFCASSPRALIDNQPQHFGDGTRLSIL.

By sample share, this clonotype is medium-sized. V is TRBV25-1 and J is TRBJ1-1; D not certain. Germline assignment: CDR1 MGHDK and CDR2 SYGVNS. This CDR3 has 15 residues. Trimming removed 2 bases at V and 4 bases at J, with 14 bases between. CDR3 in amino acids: CASSERRPGCTEAFF. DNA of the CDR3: TGTGCCAGCAGTGAACGGCGTCCCGGATGCACTGAAGCTTTCTTT.

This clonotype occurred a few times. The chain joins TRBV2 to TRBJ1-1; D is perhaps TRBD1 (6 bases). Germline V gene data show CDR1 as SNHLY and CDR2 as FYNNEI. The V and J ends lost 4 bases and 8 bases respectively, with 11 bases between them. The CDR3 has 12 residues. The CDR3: CASSVQDREAFF. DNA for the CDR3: TGTGCCAGCAGTGTACAAGACAGGGAAGCTTTCTTT. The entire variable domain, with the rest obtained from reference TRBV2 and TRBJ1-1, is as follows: EPEVTQTPSHQVTQMGQEVILRCVPISNHLYFYWYRQILGQKVEFLVSFYNNEISEKSEIFDDQFSVERPDGSNFTLKIRSTKLEDSAMYFCASSVQDREAFFGQGTRLTVV.

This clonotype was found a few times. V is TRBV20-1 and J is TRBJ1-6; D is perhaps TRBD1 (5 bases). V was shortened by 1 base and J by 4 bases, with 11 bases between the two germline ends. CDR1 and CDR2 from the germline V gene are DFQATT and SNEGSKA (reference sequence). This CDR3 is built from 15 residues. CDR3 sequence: CSARALTDYNSPLHF. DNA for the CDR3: TGCAGTGCTAGAGCCCTGACAGATTATAATTCACCCCTCCACTTT.

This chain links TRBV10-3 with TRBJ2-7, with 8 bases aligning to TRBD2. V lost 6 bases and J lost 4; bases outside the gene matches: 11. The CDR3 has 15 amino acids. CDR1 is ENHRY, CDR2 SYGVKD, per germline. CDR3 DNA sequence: TGTGCCATCAGCCCCGGGGGGGCGTCAGGGTACGAGCAGTACTTC. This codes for CAISPGGASGYEQYF.

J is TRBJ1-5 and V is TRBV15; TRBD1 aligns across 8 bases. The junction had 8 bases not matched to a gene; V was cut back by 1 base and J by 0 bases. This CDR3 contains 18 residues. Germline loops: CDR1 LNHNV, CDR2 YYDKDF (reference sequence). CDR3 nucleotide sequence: TGTGCCACCAGCAGAGTTTTCCCAGGGGGCGGTAGCAATCAGCCCCAGCATTTT. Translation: CATSRVFPGGGSNQPQHF.

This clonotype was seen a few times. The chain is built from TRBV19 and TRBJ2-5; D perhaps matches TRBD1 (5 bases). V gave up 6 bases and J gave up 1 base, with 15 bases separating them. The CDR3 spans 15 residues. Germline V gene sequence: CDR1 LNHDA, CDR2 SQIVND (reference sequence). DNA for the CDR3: TGTGCCAGTAGCAGAGACAGACCGAGCCAAGAGACCCAGTACTTC. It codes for CASSRDRPSQETQYF.

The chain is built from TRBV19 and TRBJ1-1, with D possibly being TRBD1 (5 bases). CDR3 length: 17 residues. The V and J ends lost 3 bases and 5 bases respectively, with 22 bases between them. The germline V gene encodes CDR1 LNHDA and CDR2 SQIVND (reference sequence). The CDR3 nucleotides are TGTGCCAGTAGTATTAGCGGAATTGGGGGGATGGAGACTGAAGCTTTCTTT. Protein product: CASSISGIGGMETEAFF.